This T cell receptor (beta chain) comes out of a study of T cell responses to AZD1222 COVID-19 vaccine. Findings and caveats of the study: Receipt of two AZD1222 doses was followed by a rise in Spike-specific TCR breadth and depth.

Profiling relied on immunoSEQ multiplex PCR, and the TCRdb table lists in-frame clones only, not all of them. The data contain more than 90,000 clones, roughly 90% of them seen just once; the ten biggest clones take up 6% to 8%. The CDR3 contains 15 residues. From germline, CDR1 is SGDLS and CDR2 YYNGEE. J gave up 5 bases and V 3 bases, and 8 bases lay outside the gene matches. This clone was counted a few times. As yet, its antigen is unknown. The sample was peripheral blood, taken 28 days after the second AZD1222 dose. V gene TRBV9 combines with J gene TRBJ2-7, with TRBD1 matching 10 bases. The sequence was obtained from an adult who received the AZD1222 COVID-19 vaccine. The CDR3 DNA is TGTGCCAGCAGCGCTTCCGGGACAGGGGATGACGAGCAGTACTTC. It translates to CASSASGTGDDEQYF. Full variable domain (outside the CDR3, taken from reference TRBV9 and TRBJ2-7): DSGVTQTPKHLITATGQRVTLRCSPRSGDLSVYWYQQSLDQGLQFLIQYYNGEERAKGNILERFSAQQFPDLHSELNLSSLELGDSALYFCASSASGTGDDEQYFGPGTRLTVT.